The 26 T cell receptor beta chains presented below share a single source sample, sequenced in a study of T cell repertoires in cytomegalovirus infection. TCRdb recomputed calls from the reads with MiXCR, one row per CDR3 protein. There are some 150,000 distinct CDR3 sequences in the sample; around 20% occur only once, and roughly 9.8% lies in the top ten. Material: PBMCs. The receptors derive from a human donor in good health (CMV status not recorded). Some clones in this sample may be carry-over from other donors' samples.

This clonotype turned up a few times. V is TRBV7-9 and J is TRBJ1-5; D is possibly TRBD1 (5 bases). The CDR3 loop spans 12 amino acids. Germline V lookup: CDR1 SEHNR, CDR2 FQNEAQ (reference sequence). V dropped 7 bases and J dropped 7 bases, with 11 bases sitting between them. The CDR3 sequence: CASTFGDQPQHF. CDR3 in DNA: TGTGCCAGCACCTTCGGGGACCAGCCCCAGCATTTT.

This clonotype was found a few times. The rearrangement uses TRBV20-1 and TRBJ1-2; 9 bases align to TRBD1. Germline CDR1 DFQATT, CDR2 SNEGSKA (reference sequence). This CDR3 has 19 amino acids. The ends lost 1 base at V and 0 bases at J; junction bases unmatched: 15. The CDR3 here is CSARGQGQGRGGTNYGYTF. The CDR3 DNA follows: TGCAGTGCTAGAGGCCAGGGACAGGGAAGAGGGGGAACTAACTATGGCTACACCTTC.

This chain links TRBV30 with TRBJ1-6, with D perhaps matching TRBD1 (6 bases). Germline V gives CDR1 GTSNPN, CDR2 SVGIG (reference sequence). CDR3 length: 12 amino acids. The ends were cut back, 4 bases at V and 5 bases at J, with 6 bases in the middle. CDR3 sequence: CAWTGDNSPLHF. The CDR3 nucleotides are TGTGCCTGGACAGGGGATAATTCACCCCTCCACTTT. Complete variable domain (other parts from reference TRBV30 and TRBJ1-6): SQTIHQWPATLVQPVGSPLSLECTVEGTSNPNLYWYRQAAGRGLQLLFYSVGIGQISSEVPQNLSASRPQDRQFILSSKKLLLSDSGFYLCAWTGDNSPLHFGNGTRLTVT.

This clonotype was seen repeatedly, ten times or more. The chain is built from TRBV7-2 and TRBJ2-5; 11 bases are shared with TRBD2. The germline V gene encodes CDR1 SGHTA and CDR2 FQGNSA. J lost 5 bases, V lost 4 bases, and 9 bases had no gene match. The CDR3 contains 16 residues. CDR3 sequence (DNA): TGTGCCAGCAGCTCAAGACTAGCGGGACCCGCGGAGACCCAGTACTTC. Translated, it gives CASSSRLAGPAETQYF.

This clonotype has more than one count but fewer than ten. The chain combines TRBV11-2 with TRBJ1-4; D perhaps matches TRBD1 (6 bases). From germline, CDR1 is SGHAT and CDR2 FQNNGV. The CDR3 totals 14 residues. Trimming shortened V by 7 bases and J by 0 bases, and 9 bases separated the two germline ends. The CDR3 DNA reads as TGTGCCAGCAACGGGGGCTCAACTAATGAAAAACTGTTTTTT. It encodes CASNGGSTNEKLFF.

This clonotype has only a few counts. The chain is built from TRBV4-1 and TRBJ2-2; D unclear. From germline, CDR1 is MGHRA and CDR2 YSYEKL. Between the trimmed V and J ends, which lost 0 bases and 2 bases, there was a span of 10 bases. This CDR3 is built from 16 residues. CDR3 sequence reads: CASSQEIASNTGELFF. The CDR3 DNA follows: TGCGCCAGCAGCCAAGAAATCGCCTCCAACACCGGGGAGCTGTTTTTT.

This clonotype was found a few times. The J gene is TRBJ2-7, the V gene TRBV11-1; 9 bases are shared with TRBD1. The CDR3 length is 15 residues. Per the germline V gene, CDR1 is SGHAT and CDR2 is FQDESV (reference sequence). Losses at the gene ends were 5 bases for V and 5 bases for J; bases not matched to a gene: 10. The CDR3 sequence is CASSHRDREANEQYF. The CDR3 coding sequence is TGTGCCAGCAGCCACCGGGACAGGGAGGCGAACGAGCAGTACTTC.

This clonotype showed up just a few times. J is TRBJ2-2 and V is TRBV7-9, with 10 bases matching TRBD2. The CDR3 runs 16 residues. V shed 5 bases, J shed 3 bases, and the junction held 6 bases outside the gene matches. Germline V gene sequence: CDR1 SEHNR, CDR2 FQNEAQ (reference sequence). CDR3 nucleotide sequence: TGTGCCAGCAGCGAGAGCGGGGGGGCCCACACCGGGGAGCTGTTTTTT. Protein sequence: CASSESGGAHTGELFF.

The chain combines TRBV6-2 or TRBV6-3 with TRBJ1-1; no clear D. The CDR3 extends over 13 amino acids. The germline V and J ends were trimmed by 2 bases and 6 bases, with 10 bases remaining between them. Germline CDR1 reads MNHEY; CDR2 reads SVGEGT. CDR3 residues: CASSYVGVAEAFF. As DNA, the CDR3 is TGTGCCAGCAGTTACGTCGGGGTGGCTGAAGCTTTCTTT.

The V call is TRBV6-1, the J call TRBJ1-5, with a possible D match to TRBD1 (5 bases). The CDR3 runs 15 residues. V lost 2 bases to trimming and J lost 7 bases, with 15 bases between them. Germline CDR1 MNHNS, CDR2 SASEGT. This CDR3 reads CASSESQGRNQPQHF. For the CDR3, the DNA is TGTGCCAGCAGTGAAAGCCAGGGAAGGAACCAGCCCCAGCATTTT.

Concerning this clonotype itself: A much larger clone lies one base from this, so it may be a read error. V gene TRBV6-8 combines with J gene TRBJ2-3; D remains ambiguous. The germline V gene has CDR1 MNHGY and CDR2 SAAAGT. CDR3 length: 14 residues. V shed 8 bases and J shed 2 bases, with 14 bases lying between them. The CDR3 DNA reads TGTGCCAGCCGGTTGAACGCTGTCACAGATACGCAGTATTTT. Translating gives CASRLNAVTDTQYF.

This clonotype has a handful of counts. This chain links TRBV28 with TRBJ1-6; TRBD1 agrees at 12 bases. Trimming at V came to 9 bases and at J to 10 bases, leaving 10 bases not matched to a gene. This CDR3 is 15 amino acids long. Germline assignment: CDR1 MDHEN and CDR2 SYDVKM. CDR3 bases: TGTGCCAGTGCGGAAACCGGGACAGGGGGCTCACCCCTCCACTTT. Amino acid sequence: CASAETGTGGSPLHF.

The chain links TRBV4-1 to TRBJ2-1; 10 bases line up with TRBD2. CDR1 is MGHRA and CDR2 is YSYEKL in the germline V gene. V lost 1 base to trimming and J lost 9 bases; unmatched junction nucleotides: 6. The CDR3 contains 15 residues. The CDR3 region is CASSQAVAGGFEQFF. The CDR3 coding sequence is TGCGCCAGCAGCCAAGCGGTAGCGGGAGGATTTGAGCAGTTCTTC.

With regard to this clonotype: One base away lies a much larger clone, so this may be a sequencing read error. This chain connects TRBV7-2 to TRBJ2-7, with 8 nucleotides matching TRBD1. From germline, CDR1 is SGHTA and CDR2 FQGNSA. The CDR3 contains 14 residues. CDR3 nucleotides: TGTGCCAGCAGCTTAGGGGACAGGATATACGCGCAGTACTTC. The encoded protein is CASSLGDRIYAQYF.

The chain employs TRBV4-1 and TRBJ2-7, with D perhaps TRBD1 (6 bases). V lost 4 bases, J lost 6 bases, and 16 bases lay in between. This CDR3 contains 14 residues. Germline V gene sequence: CDR1 MGHRA, CDR2 YSYEKL. The CDR3 spells CASSRPGGGGEQYF. The CDR3 bases are TGCGCCAGCAGCCGACCCGGTGGGGGCGGCGAGCAGTACTTC.

The V and J genes are TRBV12-3 or TRBV12-4 and TRBJ2-4; D is ambiguous. V was trimmed by 1 base and J by 6 bases, leaving 22 bases between them. This CDR3 contains 18 residues. CDR3 residues: CASSLGARRSRNRNIQYF. DNA for the CDR3: TGTGCCAGCAGTTTAGGGGCCCGTCGGTCAAGGAATCGAAACATTCAGTACTTC.

This clonotype was seen only a few times. The chain has TRBV6-5 and TRBJ1-3, with TRBD1 matching 7 bases. The CDR3 is 18 amino acids. The ends lost 4 bases at V and 5 bases at J; junction bases unmatched: 17. Looked up from germline, CDR1 is MNHEY and CDR2 is SVGAGI. CDR3: CASSSRGTARIDRNTIYF. DNA of the CDR3: TGTGCCAGCAGTTCCCGAGGGACAGCTCGGATCGATAGAAACACCATATATTTT.

There are many counts of this clonotype. This chain links TRBV11-1 with TRBJ2-7; D unclear. Germline lookup yields CDR1 SGHAT and CDR2 FQDESV (reference sequence). V was clipped by 2 bases and J by 4 bases, with 9 bases between them. The CDR3 has 13 amino acids. CDR3 amino acids: CASSLSPGYEQYF. The CDR3 DNA is TGTGCCAGCAGCTTATCCCCCGGGTACGAGCAGTACTTC.

This clonotype was seen at least ten times. The genes are TRBV7-8 and TRBJ1-6; TRBD1 might be the D (5 bases). The V and J ends lost 0 bases and 0 bases respectively, with 12 bases between them. The CDR3 loop spans 18 amino acids. Germline CDR1 is SGHVS and CDR2 is FQNEAQ. In nucleotides, the CDR3 is TGTGCCAGCAGCTTAGCGCGATCAGGGAGCTCCTATAATTCACCCCTCCACTTT. Amino acid sequence: CASSLARSGSSYNSPLHF.

V gene TRBV20-1 combines with J gene TRBJ1-6, with a weak D call TRBD1 (5 bases). The V and J ends lost 4 bases and 3 bases respectively, with 13 bases between them. Germline V gives CDR1 DFQATT, CDR2 SNEGSKA (reference sequence). The CDR3 consists of 15 residues. CDR3 in DNA: TGCAGTGCTACCTCGGCCCAGGGCTATAATTCACCCCTCCACTTT. Encoded protein: CSATSAQGYNSPLHF.

This clonotype was seen at least ten times. The CDR3 region has the DNA TGTGCCAGCAGCTTACAAACAGGGGTGGCAGATACGCAGTATTTT. The encoded protein is CASSLQTGVADTQYF. The chain recombines TRBV7-2 with TRBJ2-3; 7 nucleotides match TRBD1. Germline V gives CDR1 SGHTA, CDR2 FQGNSA. CDR3 length equals 15 residues. Trimming at V came to 2 bases and at J to 4 bases, leaving 6 bases not matched to a gene. Based on the CDR3 plus reference TRBV7-2 and TRBJ2-3, the full variable domain is GAGVSQSPSNKVTEKGKDVELRCDPISGHTALYWYRQSLGQGLEFLIYFQGNSAPDKSGLPSDRFSAERTGGSVSTLTIQRTQQEDSAVYLCASSLQTGVADTQYFGPGTRLTVL.

The CDR3 sequence is CASSFFAGVSSGELFF. CDR3 DNA: TGTGCCAGCAGCTTCTTCGCGGGAGTATCATCCGGGGAGCTGTTTTTT. The chain couples TRBV5-4 to TRBJ2-2, with 7 bases identical to TRBD2. Germline V gene lookup returns CDR1 SGHNT and CDR2 YYREEE (reference sequence). This CDR3 has 16 amino acids. V lost 2 bases to trimming and J lost 6 bases; unmatched junction nucleotides: 10.

This chain uses TRBV7-9 with TRBJ1-4, with no clear D. CDR3 length equals 13 residues. Trimming took 1 base from V and 8 from J, leaving 8 bases between them. Germline loops: CDR1 SEHNR, CDR2 FQNEAQ (reference sequence). CDR3 loop: CASSLVGWEKLFF. The CDR3 coding sequence is TGTGCCAGCAGCTTAGTGGGTTGGGAAAAACTGTTTTTT.

This clonotype was detected many times. The rearrangement links TRBV5-4 to TRBJ2-5; 12 bases fit TRBD2. The CDR3 contains 16 residues. V dropped 4 bases and J dropped 0; count of bases not matched to a gene: 4. Looked up from germline, CDR1 is SGHNT and CDR2 is YYREEE (reference sequence). Here the CDR3 reads CASSQLAGGYQETQYF. DNA of the CDR3: TGTGCCAGCAGCCAGCTAGCGGGAGGGTACCAAGAGACCCAGTACTTC.

This clonotype was found a few times. The rearrangement joins TRBV20-1 to TRBJ1-2, with 8 bases matching TRBD1. This CDR3 comprises 12 residues. Unmatched junction bases numbered 4, after V lost 6 bases and J lost 4 bases. CDR1 DFQATT and CDR2 SNEGSKA come from the germline V gene (reference sequence). Written as DNA, the CDR3 is TGCAGTGCGATGGGACAGGTCTATGGCTACACCTTC. Translated: CSAMGQVYGYTF.

This clonotype was recorded a few times. The CDR3 here is CASRLAGNYNEQFF. In nucleotides, the CDR3 is TGTGCCAGCAGGCTAGCGGGTAACTACAATGAGCAGTTCTTC. The chain has TRBV6-1 and TRBJ2-1, with TRBD2 matching 8 bases. The CDR3 totals 14 residues. Trimming removed 6 bases from V and 3 bases from J; junction bases left unmatched: 4. Germline CDR1 and CDR2: MNHNS and SASEGT.